The sequence of this TCR beta chain was determined in a study of circulating tumor DNA in untreated peripheral T-cell lymphoma. Whole-study results and caveats: Tumor-specific clonotypes: identified in approximately 80% of patients, more than 85% of baseline tissues.

This table comes from immunoSEQ multiplex PCR, and its TCRdb copy is limited to in-frame clones, with some not included. The table has approximately 1,000 clones, 80% seen once. For this clone: Its antigen is unidentified.

Tumor tissue was collected at baseline, before treatment began. Germline loops: CDR1 SGHNT, CDR2 YENEEA. The CDR3 is made up of 15 amino acids. The V and J ends lost 2 bases and 5 bases respectively, with 12 bases between them. This clonotype was sampled from a human donor with peripheral T-cell lymphoma. Sequencing was carried out using tumor tissue. V gene TRBV11-3 combines with J gene TRBJ1-4, with D possibly TRBD1 on 5 matching bases. The CDR3: CASSLSWGSNEKLFF. In DNA form, the CDR3 reads TGTGCCAGCAGCTTAAGCTGGGGCTCCAATGAAAAACTGTTTTTT.